Below, 28 T cell receptor beta chains from the same sample are listed, as sequenced in a study of T-cell memory formation after mild COVID-19. TCRdb recomputed calls from the 5' RACE reads with MiXCR, one row per CDR3 protein. The top ten clones hold 8.4% of a sample with around 450,000 distinct CDR3 sequences, around 20% of them seen once. Sequencing was carried out using PBMCs or a T cell subset sorted from them (not recorded which). These TCRs come from an adult woman who had mild COVID-19 (a few samples of this study predate the infection). Cell type and time point are not known.

This clonotype showed up many times. The rearrangement links TRBV7-2 to TRBJ1-1; unclear D gene. The V gene's germline CDR1 is SGHTA and CDR2 FQGNSA. Trimming took off 3 bases at V and 4 bases at J, with 12 bases between the two ends. The CDR3 is 14 amino acids. The CDR3 DNA reads TGTGCCAGCAGCTTTTCGGGGTTTAGCACTGAAGCTTTCTTT. Encoded protein: CASSFSGFSTEAFF. The whole variable domain, filled in from reference TRBV7-2 and TRBJ1-1, reads GAGVSQSPSNKVTEKGKDVELRCDPISGHTALYWYRQSLGQGLEFLIYFQGNSAPDKSGLPSDRFSAERTGGSVSTLTIQRTQQEDSAVYLCASSFSGFSTEAFFGQGTRLTVV.

This chain uses TRBV5-1 with TRBJ2-5; 7 bases line up with TRBD1. CDR1 SGHRS and CDR2 YFSETQ come from the germline V gene. V lost 2 bases, J lost 2 bases, and 9 bases stayed unmatched. The CDR3 extends over 16 amino acids. In DNA form, the CDR3 reads TGCGCCAGCAGCTTCCGTCTGACAGGGCTTCAAGAGACCCAGTACTTC. This sequence encodes CASSFRLTGLQETQYF.

The gene calls are TRBV7-9 and TRBJ2-7; D might be TRBD1 (5 bases). Germline V gene sequence: CDR1 SEHNR, CDR2 FQNEAQ (reference sequence). This CDR3 has 16 residues. Between the trimmed V and J ends, which lost 1 base and 5 bases, there was a span of 18 bases. CDR3 region: CASSLGQGLYTDEQYF. DNA for the CDR3: TGTGCCAGCAGCTTAGGTCAGGGCCTATATACAGACGAGCAGTACTTC. Drawing the rest from reference TRBV7-9 and TRBJ2-7, the complete variable domain is DTGVSQNPRHKITKRGQNVTFRCDPISEHNRLYWYRQTLGQGPEFLTYFQNEAQLEKSRLLSDRFSAERPKGSFSTLEIQRTEQGDSAMYLCASSLGQGLYTDEQYFGPGTRLTVT.

This clonotype has only a few counts. The chain recombines TRBV24-1 with TRBJ2-1; possible D gene TRBD1, 6 bases. Per the germline V gene, CDR1 is KGHDR and CDR2 is SFDVKD. The germline V and J ends were trimmed by 4 bases and 6 bases, with 18 bases remaining between them. The CDR3 totals 16 residues. The CDR3 is CATSESHRTAINEQFF. In nucleotides, the CDR3 is TGTGCCACCAGTGAGAGCCATCGGACAGCCATCAATGAGCAGTTCTTC.

The chain couples TRBV20-1 to TRBJ2-7; 7 nucleotides agree with TRBD2. CDR1 and CDR2 (germline): DFQATT, SNEGSKA (reference sequence). CDR3 size: 15 residues. With 2 bases clipped from V and 4 bases from J, the junction kept 11 bases outside the gene matches. The chain's CDR3 is CSARPRDGRKYEQYF. CDR3 sequence (DNA): TGCAGTGCTAGACCACGGGACGGGAGGAAATACGAGCAGTACTTC.

This clonotype turned up a few times. This chain connects TRBV7-3 to TRBJ2-1; 13 bases agree with TRBD2. The CDR3 sequence is 15 residues long. The germline V gene encodes CDR1 SGHTA and CDR2 FQGTGA. The V gene end was trimmed by 5 bases and the J gene end by 6 bases; junction bases not matched to a gene: 4. The CDR3 sequence is CASSPRTSGSNEQFF. The DNA for the CDR3 is TGTGCCAGCAGCCCTCGGACTAGCGGGAGCAATGAGCAGTTCTTC.

The rearrangement uses TRBV5-5 and TRBJ2-1, with a possible D match to TRBD1 (6 bases). The germline V and J ends were trimmed by 4 bases and 0 bases, with 11 bases remaining between them. The length of the CDR3 is 15 residues. In germline, CDR1 is SGHKS, CDR2 YYEKEE (reference sequence). This CDR3 is CASSPDRFSYNEQFF. DNA for the CDR3: TGTGCCAGCAGCCCCGACAGGTTCTCCTACAATGAGCAGTTCTTC.

This clonotype was seen at least ten times. This chain joins TRBV20-1 and TRBJ2-2; 11 bases are a match to TRBD1. V shed 6 bases, J shed 4 bases, and the junction held 10 bases outside the gene matches. The CDR3 has 16 residues. Germline V gene lookup returns CDR1 DFQATT and CDR2 SNEGSKA (reference sequence). In nucleotides, the CDR3 is TGCAGTGCCCAACCGGACAGGGGGCGCGGCACCGGGGAGCTGTTTTTT. As protein: CSAQPDRGRGTGELFF.

V gene TRBV5-1 combines with J gene TRBJ2-1, with 9 bases fitting TRBD1. This CDR3 region has 15 residues. Per germline, CDR1 SGHRS and CDR2 YFSETQ. V dropped 4 bases and J dropped 6; count of bases not matched to a gene: 8. CDR3 in amino acids: CASSVGQGRVNEQFF. DNA of the CDR3: TGCGCCAGCAGCGTAGGACAGGGGAGGGTCAATGAGCAGTTCTTC.

This clonotype was seen only a few times. This rearrangement joins TRBV6-5 to TRBJ1-1, with a weak D call TRBD1 (6 bases). V lost 3 bases and J 1 base, leaving 15 bases between the germline ends. CDR3 length: 16 amino acids. CDR1 is MNHEY and CDR2 is SVGAGI in the germline V gene. The CDR3 region has the DNA TGTGCCAGCAGTTATCATCGGACAGAGAGGAACACTGAAGCTTTCTTT. It translates to CASSYHRTERNTEAFF.

The V gene is TRBV24-1, the J gene TRBJ2-1; D unclear. The CDR3 is 12 amino acids. Trimming took off 3 bases at V and 10 bases at J, with 9 bases between the two ends. Germline CDR1 and CDR2: KGHDR and SFDVKD. The CDR3: CATSDAGYEQFF. The CDR3 DNA reads as TGTGCCACCAGTGATGCAGGATACGAGCAGTTCTTC.

There are many counts of this clonotype. The chain has TRBV29-1 and TRBJ2-3; 8 positions match TRBD2. Trimming cost V 6 bases and J 4 bases; bases outside gene matches: 6. Germline lookup yields CDR1 SQVTM and CDR2 ANQGSEA. The CDR3 covers 13 residues. Here the CDR3 DNA reads TGCAGCGTCCGGGGGGGCAACCCAGATACGCAGTATTTT. This encodes CSVRGGNPDTQYF.

The chain links TRBV29-1 to TRBJ2-7; D might be TRBD1 (5 bases). This CDR3 spans 13 amino acids. The germline V and J ends were trimmed by 7 bases and 0 bases, with 13 bases remaining between them. Germline V lookup: CDR1 SQVTM, CDR2 ANQGSEA. CDR3 DNA sequence: TGCAGCGCAAGGGGCCGCCGCTCCTACGAGCAGTACTTC. It specifies CSARGRRSYEQYF.

This clonotype was picked up many times. J is TRBJ2-3 and V is TRBV6-4, with 11 bases identical to TRBD2. V lost 0 bases and J lost 6; bases outside the gene matches: 2. This CDR3 is 15 amino acids long. Germline assignment: CDR1 MRHNA and CDR2 SNTAGT. The CDR3 nucleotides read TGTGCCAGCAGTGACTCTAGCGGGGGGGCCGATACGCAGTATTTT. Translated, it gives CASSDSSGGADTQYF.

The table lists this clonotype with a few counts. The rearrangement links TRBV6-2 or TRBV6-3 to TRBJ1-2; D remains unclear. In germline, CDR1 is MNHEY, CDR2 SVGEGT. The CDR3 has 13 residues. Trimming pared 8 bases from V and 8 bases from J, leaving 18 bases between. The CDR3 reads CASLRRTVEGYTF. Written as DNA, the CDR3 is TGTGCCAGCCTCCGCCGGACTGTCGAAGGCTACACCTTC.

The chain has TRBV4-2 and TRBJ1-2; D perhaps matches TRBD1 (5 bases). Germline assignment: CDR1 LGHNA and CDR2 YNFKEQ. The CDR3 totals 16 residues. Trimming shortened V by 0 bases and J by 0 bases, and 11 bases separated the two germline ends. The CDR3 is CASSQDLWGANYGYTF. For the CDR3, the DNA is TGTGCCAGCAGCCAAGACCTATGGGGGGCTAACTATGGCTACACCTTC.

The rearrangement links TRBV12-3 or TRBV12-4 to TRBJ2-6; D is unclear. Trimming took 5 bases from V and 1 from J, leaving 9 bases between them. This CDR3 has 15 residues. The CDR3 reads CASSRTESGANVLTF. CDR3 nucleotide sequence: TGTGCCAGCAGTCGAACCGAGTCTGGGGCCAACGTCCTGACTTTC.

This clonotype was detected only a few times. This rearrangement joins TRBV9 to TRBJ2-3; the D gene is possibly TRBD2 (7 bases). Trimming shortened V by 1 base and J by 5 bases, and 14 bases separated the two germline ends. CDR3 length: 15 residues. CDR1 is SGDLS, CDR2 YYNGEE, per germline. In nucleotides, the CDR3 is TGTGCCAGCAGCGTACTCGCGGGGGCCGGAGATACGCAGTATTTT. As protein: CASSVLAGAGDTQYF.

Here the CDR3 DNA reads TGTGCCAGCATCTTCACCAGGGTTAGGGGAGAGACCCAGTACTTC. Encoded protein: CASIFTRVRGETQYF. The chain is built from TRBV6-1 and TRBJ2-5; a weak D match, TRBD1 (5 bases). This CDR3 spans 15 amino acids. The ends were cut back, 7 bases at V and 4 bases at J, with 19 bases in the middle. The germline V gene encodes CDR1 MNHNS and CDR2 SASEGT.

This sequence joins TRBV6-6 and TRBJ1-2; TRBD1 matches at 7 bases. J gave up 10 bases and V 2 bases, and 4 bases lay outside the gene matches. The germline gives CDR1 MNHNY, CDR2 SVGAGI (reference sequence). CDR3 length: 12 residues. The CDR3 is CASSYGTATYTF. The CDR3 DNA is TGTGCCAGCAGTTACGGGACAGCCACCTACACCTTC.

V and J are TRBV7-9 and TRBJ1-2; a weak D match, TRBD1 (5 bases). This CDR3 has 11 amino acids. The germline V gene has CDR1 SEHNR and CDR2 FQNEAQ (reference sequence). Trimming took off 3 bases at V and 14 bases at J, with 13 bases between the two ends. This chain's CDR3 is CASSLLGDPTF. As DNA, the CDR3 is TGTGCCAGCAGCTTGTTGGGGGACCCGACCTTC.

The V gene is TRBV24-1, the J gene TRBJ2-1; weak D call: TRBD2 (6 bases). This CDR3 has 13 amino acids. Germline V gives CDR1 KGHDR, CDR2 SFDVKD. Trimming cost V 4 bases and J 6 bases, with 9 bases left between them. This CDR3 reads CATSEKGLNEQFF. The CDR3 nucleotides are TGTGCCACCAGTGAAAAGGGACTCAATGAGCAGTTCTTC.

CDR3 coding DNA: TGTGCCAGCAGTCCCCAGCCCAGGGAAGAGTACTTC. This sequence encodes CASSPQPREEYF. The J gene is TRBJ2-5, the V gene TRBV12-3 or TRBV12-4, with TRBD1 as a possible D gene (5 bases). The CDR3 is 12 residues long. The germline V and J ends were trimmed by 5 bases and 12 bases, with 16 bases remaining between them.

The chain employs TRBV24-1 and TRBJ2-7; possible D gene TRBD1, 5 bases. The CDR3 runs to 14 residues. Trimming pared 0 bases from V and 6 bases from J, leaving 11 bases between. CDR1 and CDR2 from the germline V gene are KGHDR and SFDVKD. The CDR3 DNA is TGTGCCACCAGTGATTTGTTAAGGGGCGGCGAGCAGTACTTC. Its protein is CATSDLLRGGEQYF.

The CDR3 here is CASSFPVQTYNEQFF. In DNA form, the CDR3 reads TGTGCCAGCAGTTTCCCCGTTCAAACCTACAATGAGCAGTTCTTC. The chain carries TRBV12-3 or TRBV12-4 and TRBJ2-1; unclear D gene. Trimming stripped 3 bases from V and 2 bases from J, with 11 bases between. The CDR3 sequence is 15 residues long.

V and J are TRBV5-6 and TRBJ1-2; a weak D match, TRBD1 (6 bases). V lost 0 bases to trimming and J lost 7 bases, with 13 bases between them. The CDR3 is 14 amino acids. Germline values: CDR1 SGHDT, CDR2 YYEEEE. The CDR3 bases are TGTGCCAGCAGCTTGGGGGCAGGGGATGGTGGCTACACCTTC. Translated, it gives CASSLGAGDGGYTF. Full variable domain (remainder filled in from reference TRBV5-6 and TRBJ1-2): DAGVTQSPTHLIKTRGQQVTLRCSPKSGHDTVSWYQQALGQGPQFIFQYYEEEERQRGNFPDRFSGHQFPNYSSELNVNALLLGDSALYLCASSLGAGDGGYTFGSGTRLTVV.

In this sample, this clonotype turned up a few times. The rearrangement links TRBV27 to TRBJ2-1, with D perhaps being TRBD1 or TRBD2 (5 bases each). This CDR3 is 12 amino acids long. The germline V gene has CDR1 MNHEY and CDR2 SMNVEV (reference sequence). Trimming cost V 10 bases and J 0 bases, with 7 bases left between them. The CDR3 region has the DNA TGTGCCATCGGGGCCTCCTACAATGAGCAGTTCTTC. It translates to CAIGASYNEQFF.

The rearrangement joins TRBV18 to TRBJ2-3, with D perhaps matching TRBD2 (6 bases). The CDR3 sequence is 15 residues long. V was pared by 4 bases and J by 4 bases, with 15 bases between. Germline V gene lookup returns CDR1 KGHSH and CDR2 LQKENI. The CDR3 here is CASSQKGLAPDTQYF. In nucleotides, the CDR3 is TGTGCCAGCTCACAAAAGGGCCTAGCGCCAGATACGCAGTATTTT.